The rows below give T cell receptor beta chains drawn from one sample of a study of Ad26.COV2.S vaccination and SARS-CoV-2 variants. Using immunoSEQ multiplex PCR, the repertoire was profiled, and TCRdb retains in-frame clones only, with some absent. The top ten hold approximately 3.4% of the sample, which has over 250,000 clones, about 87% seen once. Source: peripheral blood, taken in a trial of Ad26.COV2.S vaccine versus placebo. Receptors originate from a person aged 18 to 65 who received the Ad26.COV2.S COVID-19 vaccine or a placebo. CDR3s include the opening cysteine and the closing phenylalanine or tryptophan. D genes are given only for firm matches. Clone sizes are given selectively: once, few, many, or a class where the clone is expanded.

abundance	j_gene	v_gene	d_gene	CDR3nt	CDR3aa
.	TRBJ2-2	TRBV19	TRBD1	TGTGCCACCCGGACAGGGCGAAACACCGGGGAGCTGTTTTTT	CATRTGRNTGELFF
.	TRBJ2-1	TRBV11-2	.	TGTGCCAGCAGCTTCACCGGGACCCGTCCGTTCTTC	CASSFTGTRPFF
.	TRBJ1-1	TRBV19	TRBD1	TGTGCCAGTAGTCAGACAGGGGTCCCTGAAGCTTTCTTT	CASSQTGVPEAFF
.	TRBJ2-1	TRBV7-9	TRBD1	TGTGCCAGCAGCTACGGACAGGGTTCCTACAATGAGCAGTTCTTC	CASSYGQGSYNEQFF
.	TRBJ1-2	TRBV15	.	TGTGCCACCAGCGCAATCTCAGGGTTAGGTGGCTACACCTTC	CATSAISGLGGYTF
.	TRBJ1-2	TRBV19	TRBD1	TGTGCCAGTAGTATAGGACAGGGGGCCGTCGTCTACACCTTC	CASSIGQGAVVYTF
.	TRBJ1-2	TRBV29-1	.	TGCAGCGTTGGGTCCCCGGTGGCAGACTATGGCTACACCTTC	CSVGSPVADYGYTF
.	TRBJ2-5	TRBV7-2	TRBD1	TGTGCCAGCAGCTTCCAGGGGGCGGGTGAGACCCAGTACTTC	CASSFQGAGETQYF
.	TRBJ1-2	TRBV18	TRBD1	TGTGCCAGCTCACTTATGCGGGACAGCCTCTATGGCTACACCTTC	CASSLMRDSLYGYTF
once	TRBJ2-7	TRBV5-8	.	TGTGCCAGCAGCTTGGGCGATCGCGGTACCTACGAGCAGTACTTC	CASSLGDRGTYEQYF
.	TRBJ1-5	TRBV19	TRBD1	TGTGCCAGTAGTGCCCAGGGGGGAGTCCCTCAGCCCCAGCATTTT	CASSAQGGVPQPQHF
.	TRBJ2-5	TRBV2	.	TGTGCCAGCAGACCGCAGCAGGGCACAGAGACCCAGTACTTC	CASRPQQGTETQYF
.	TRBJ1-1	TRBV4-3	.	TGCGCCAGCAGCCAAGGTGTGGGGGGAGGGGGTGAAGCTTTCTTT	CASSQGVGGGGEAFF
.	TRBJ2-5	TRBV9	.	TGTGCCAGCAGCCAGCCGCGTGGAGGTAGAGAGACCCAGTACTTC	CASSQPRGGRETQYF
.	TRBJ1-4	TRBV18	.	TGTGCCAGCTCACCATCTTCCGGCAGGAATACGGAAAAACTGTTTTTT	CASSPSSGRNTEKLFF
.	TRBJ1-6	TRBV6-5	.	TGTGCCAGCAGTTCCGGGGAGGTGGCCCTCCACTTT	CASSSGEVALHF
.	TRBJ2-7	TRBV27	TRBD1	TGTGCCAGCAGTTCCGGGACAGGCGGCGAGCAGTACTTC	CASSSGTGGEQYF
.	TRBJ1-2	TRBV3-1/TRBV3-2	.	TGTGCCAGCAGCCAAGATTCCGGCAGAAGCTACACCTTC	CASSQDSGRSYTF
.	TRBJ2-7	TRBV5-1	.	TGCGCCAGCAGCTTGAGGCCGGGCACAGCCTACGAGCAGTACTTC	CASSLRPGTAYEQYF
few	TRBJ2-5	TRBV6-2/TRBV6-3	TRBD1	TGTGCCAGCAGGCCTCGGGACAGGCCAGTGGAGACCCAGTACTTC	CASRPRDRPVETQYF
.	TRBJ1-5	TRBV3-1/TRBV3-2	.	TGTGCCAGCAGCCACAGGAATCAGCCCCAGCATTTT	CASSHRNQPQHF
.	TRBJ1-2	TRBV10-3	TRBD1	TGTGCCATCAGTGAGTCAGACAGGGGCTATGGCTACACCTTC	CAISESDRGYGYTF
.	TRBJ2-5	TRBV2	.	TGTGCCAGCAGTGAACAAAGGGGTGGGCAAGAGACCCAGTACTTC	CASSEQRGGQETQYF
once	TRBJ2-1	TRBV19	.	TGTGCCAGTGAAGACACGTTTGAGCAGTTCTTC	CASEDTFEQFF
.	TRBJ2-7	TRBV10-1	.	TGCGCCAGCAGTGAGTCCTTAGGGTACGAGCAGTACTTC	CASSESLGYEQYF
.	TRBJ1-2	TRBV18	.	TGTGCCAGCTCCCAGAGGGGGGAAATCAACTATGGCTACACCTTC	CASSQRGEINYGYTF
.	TRBJ2-5	TRBV5-1	TRBD2	TGCGCCAGCAATCAAGACGGGAGGGAGCAAGAGACCCAGTACTTC	CASNQDGREQETQYF
.	TRBJ2-7	TRBV5-5	.	TGTGCCAGCAGCTTGGGTGCCCCCTACGAGCAGTACTTC	CASSLGAPYEQYF
.	TRBJ2-3	TRBV6-5	TRBD2	TGTGCCAGCAGTTACTCGGCGGGAGGGCTCACAGATACGCAGTATTTT	CASSYSAGGLTDTQYF
.	TRBJ2-3	TRBV30	.	TGTGCCTGGAGTAGGGACTTGGGCACAGATACGCAGTATTTT	CAWSRDLGTDTQYF
.	TRBJ1-6	TRBV9	.	TGTGCCAGCAGCGTCGACAGGTCTCTCGATAATTCACCCCTCCACTTT	CASSVDRSLDNSPLHF
.	TRBJ1-5	TRBV6-5	.	TGTGCCAGCAGCTCCTATTGGGAGCCCCAGCATTTT	CASSSYWEPQHF
.	TRBJ1-3	TRBV7-9	TRBD1	TGTGCCAGCAGCTCATGGACAGGGTTTTTGGGCTCTGGAAACACCATATATTTT	CASSSWTGFLGSGNTIYF
.	TRBJ2-3	TRBV4-2	.	TGTGCCAGCAGCCACCCCGCGTTTCCAGATACGCAGTATTTT	CASSHPAFPDTQYF
.	TRBJ2-7	TRBV11-2	.	TGTGCCAGCAGCTCCGGAGGGCGCGAGCAGTACTTC	CASSSGGREQYF
.	TRBJ2-3	TRBV9	TRBD2	TGTGCCAGCAGCGTAGGGCCGGCGGGGGGCCGCACAGATACGCAGTATTTT	CASSVGPAGGRTDTQYF
.	TRBJ2-7	TRBV7-2	.	TGTGCCAGCACCCTGGGAAGCGCCGGCCCCGGAGAGCAGTACTTC	CASTLGSAGPGEQYF
.	TRBJ1-5	TRBV27	TRBD1	TGTGCCAGCAGTTTAATAGGACAGGGGGCACCCTATCAGCCCCAGCATTTT	CASSLIGQGAPYQPQHF
.	TRBJ1-1	TRBV4-1	.	TGCGCCAGCAGCCCTCGGGGGGGACACATGAACACTGAAGCTTTCTTT	CASSPRGGHMNTEAFF
.	TRBJ2-5	TRBV19	.	TGTGCCAGTAGTAAGACAGCACAAGAGACCCAGTACTTC	CASSKTAQETQYF
.	TRBJ2-6	TRBV9	.	TGTGCCAGCAGCCCCGAGGGGGAACCTCGGGGTGCTGGGGCCAACGTCCTGACTTTC	CASSPEGEPRGAGANVLTF
.	TRBJ2-5	TRBV4-1	TRBD1	TGCGCCAGCAGCCAACCGGGACAGCGGAAAGAGACCCAGTACTTC	CASSQPGQRKETQYF
.	TRBJ1-6	TRBV7-6	.	TGTGCCAGCAACCCCCCTGACGAGAAGGGTGATTCACCCCTCCACTTT	CASNPPDEKGDSPLHF
.	TRBJ1-4	TRBV30	TRBD1	TGTGCCTGGAGTGCTTGGACAGGGGGCGACGAAAAACTGTTTTTT	CAWSAWTGGDEKLFF
.	TRBJ2-7	TRBV15	TRBD2	TGTGCCACCAGCAGGCCTCCGGGACTAGGGGTCTCCTACGAGCAGTACTTC	CATSRPPGLGVSYEQYF
.	TRBJ1-1	TRBV30	.	TGTGCCTGGAACCCCGGGGGGGGTGATTTCTTT	CAWNPGGGDFF